The T cell receptor (beta chain) described here comes from a study of cytomegalovirus exposure and HLA in healthy donors. About the study: Of the donors genotyped, approximately 400 in all, about 80% fell in the Caucasian-associated ancestry cluster. Findings and limits, study-wide: There were some V segments, including TRBV6-2 and TRBV6-3, excluded as indistinguishable.

As for this clone: Its antigen is as yet unknown. Other DNA sequences in this specimen translate into the identical CDR3.

Trimming took 2 bases from V and 7 from J, leaving 9 bases between them. This CDR3 spans 13 amino acids. CDR1 is MGHRA and CDR2 is YSYEKL in the germline V gene. Both 60 Vbeta primers and 13 Jbeta primers went into the PCR. The data were produced by immunoSEQ multiplex PCR, yet TCRdb's version contains in-frame clones alone and is incomplete. The data show some 140,000 clones, roughly three quarters seen once. This chain connects TRBV4-1 to TRBJ1-5; D is possibly TRBD1 (6 bases). This sequence originates from a man between 18 and 35 years old in good health and CMV-seronegative. Sequenced sample: PBMCs. In DNA, the CDR3 is TGCGCCAGCAGCCAAAGGGGGGGCCAGCCCCAGCATTTT. It yields the protein CASSQRGGQPQHF.